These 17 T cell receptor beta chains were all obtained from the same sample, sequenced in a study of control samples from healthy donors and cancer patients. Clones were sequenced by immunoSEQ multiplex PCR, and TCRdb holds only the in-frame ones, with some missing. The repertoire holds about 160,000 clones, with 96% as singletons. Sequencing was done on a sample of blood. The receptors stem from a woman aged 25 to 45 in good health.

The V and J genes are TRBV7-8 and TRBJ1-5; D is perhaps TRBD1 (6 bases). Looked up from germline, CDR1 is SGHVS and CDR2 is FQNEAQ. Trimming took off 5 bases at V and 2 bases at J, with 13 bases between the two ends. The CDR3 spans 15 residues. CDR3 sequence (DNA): TGTGCCAGCAGCCACCGGGGGGCTCGCAATCAGCCCCAGCATTTT. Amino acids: CASSHRGARNQPQHF.

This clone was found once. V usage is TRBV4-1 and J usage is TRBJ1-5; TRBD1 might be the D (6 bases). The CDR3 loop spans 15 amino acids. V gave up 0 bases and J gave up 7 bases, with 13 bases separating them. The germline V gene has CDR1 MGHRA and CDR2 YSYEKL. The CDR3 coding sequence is TGCGCCAGCAGCCAAGATCCGGACAGCATACAGCCCCAGCATTTT. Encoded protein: CASSQDPDSIQPQHF.

The CDR3 loop is CASRDQRGSTDTQYF. CDR3 in DNA: TGTGCCAGCAGGGACCAGCGGGGTTCTACAGATACGCAGTATTTT. The chain employs TRBV5-4 and TRBJ2-3; 7 positions match TRBD2. The CDR3 runs to 15 residues. CDR1 and CDR2 from the germline V gene are SGHNT and YYREEE (reference sequence). V trimming: 5 bases; J trimming: 3 bases; junction bases outside the gene matches: 9.

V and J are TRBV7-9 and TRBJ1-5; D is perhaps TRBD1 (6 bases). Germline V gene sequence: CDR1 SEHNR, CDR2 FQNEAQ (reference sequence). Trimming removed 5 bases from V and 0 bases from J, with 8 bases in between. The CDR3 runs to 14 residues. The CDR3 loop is CASSNRDSNQPQHF. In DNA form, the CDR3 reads TGTGCCAGCAGCAACAGGGATAGCAATCAGCCCCAGCATTTT.

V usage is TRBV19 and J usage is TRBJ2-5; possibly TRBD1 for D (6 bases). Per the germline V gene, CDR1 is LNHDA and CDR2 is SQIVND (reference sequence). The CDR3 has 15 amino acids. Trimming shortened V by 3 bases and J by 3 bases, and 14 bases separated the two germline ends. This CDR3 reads CASSIGRGFEETQYF. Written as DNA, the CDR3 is TGTGCCAGTAGTATCGGCAGGGGTTTTGAAGAGACCCAGTACTTC.

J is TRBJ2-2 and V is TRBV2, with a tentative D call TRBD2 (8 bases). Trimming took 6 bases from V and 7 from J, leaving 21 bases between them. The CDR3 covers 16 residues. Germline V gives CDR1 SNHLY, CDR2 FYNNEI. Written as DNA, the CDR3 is TGTGCCAGCAGCGATCAGGGGGGACTAGTCGGCGGGGAGCTGTTTTTT. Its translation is CASSDQGGLVGGELFF.

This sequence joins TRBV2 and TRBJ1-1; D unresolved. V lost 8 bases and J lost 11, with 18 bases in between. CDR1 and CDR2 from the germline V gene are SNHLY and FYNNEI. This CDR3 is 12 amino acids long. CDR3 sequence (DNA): TGTGCCAGCGACCAGGTCCCTCAGTTTGCTTTCTTT. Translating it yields CASDQVPQFAFF.

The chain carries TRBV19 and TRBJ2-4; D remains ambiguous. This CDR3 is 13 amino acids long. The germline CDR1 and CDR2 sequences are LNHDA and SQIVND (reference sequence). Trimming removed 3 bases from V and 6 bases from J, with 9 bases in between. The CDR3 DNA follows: TGTGCCAGTAGTATCCAGACTGGAAACATTCAGTACTTC. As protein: CASSIQTGNIQYF.

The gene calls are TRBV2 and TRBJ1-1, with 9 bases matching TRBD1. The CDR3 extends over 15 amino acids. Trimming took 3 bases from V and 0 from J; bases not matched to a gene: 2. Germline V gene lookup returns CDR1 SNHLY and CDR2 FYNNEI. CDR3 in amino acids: CASSENRGLNTEAFF. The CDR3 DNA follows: TGTGCCAGCAGTGAGAACAGGGGGCTGAACACTGAAGCTTTCTTT.

The CDR3 DNA follows: TGTGCCAGCAGCTTAGTTAGCCTAGCGGAAGAGACCCAGTACTTC. This translates into CASSLVSLAEETQYF. The rearrangement links TRBV7-9 to TRBJ2-5, with 7 bases aligning to TRBD2. This CDR3 region has 15 residues. CDR1 is SEHNR, CDR2 FQNEAQ, per germline (reference sequence). V shed 1 base and J 3 bases; nucleotides not matched to a gene: 5.

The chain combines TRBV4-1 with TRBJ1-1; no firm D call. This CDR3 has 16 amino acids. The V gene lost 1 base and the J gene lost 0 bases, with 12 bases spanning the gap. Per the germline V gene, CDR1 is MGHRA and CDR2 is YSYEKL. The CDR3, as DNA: TGCGCCAGCAGCCAAGCTCCTGGCAGCTTGAACACTGAAGCTTTCTTT. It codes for CASSQAPGSLNTEAFF.

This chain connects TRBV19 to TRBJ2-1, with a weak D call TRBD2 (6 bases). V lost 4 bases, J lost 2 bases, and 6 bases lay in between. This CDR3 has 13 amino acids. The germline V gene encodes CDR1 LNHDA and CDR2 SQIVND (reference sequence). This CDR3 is CASSSGTYNEQFF. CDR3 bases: TGTGCCAGTAGTAGCGGGACCTACAATGAGCAGTTCTTC.

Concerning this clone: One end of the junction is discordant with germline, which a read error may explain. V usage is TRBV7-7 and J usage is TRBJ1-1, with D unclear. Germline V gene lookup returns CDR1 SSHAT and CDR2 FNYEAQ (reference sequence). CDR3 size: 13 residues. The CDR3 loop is CASSLSVNTEAFF. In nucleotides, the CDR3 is TGTGCTAGCAGCTTATCGGTGAACACTGAAGCTTTCTTT.

CDR3 bases: TGCGCCAGCAGCCAAGACTTGAGCACAGATACGCAGTATTTT. The encoded protein is CASSQDLSTDTQYF. V and J are TRBV4-1 and TRBJ2-3; no reliable D call. This CDR3 has 14 amino acids. Germline values: CDR1 MGHRA, CDR2 YSYEKL. The V end lost 0 bases, the J end lost 0 bases, and 4 bases lay between the germline ends.

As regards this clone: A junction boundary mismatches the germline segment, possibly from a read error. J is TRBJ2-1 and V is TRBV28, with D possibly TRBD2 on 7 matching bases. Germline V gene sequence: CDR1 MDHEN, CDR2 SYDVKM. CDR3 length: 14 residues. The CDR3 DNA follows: TGTGCCAGCCGGGGGGACAACAACTACAATGAGCAGCTCTTC. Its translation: CASRGDNNYNEQLF.

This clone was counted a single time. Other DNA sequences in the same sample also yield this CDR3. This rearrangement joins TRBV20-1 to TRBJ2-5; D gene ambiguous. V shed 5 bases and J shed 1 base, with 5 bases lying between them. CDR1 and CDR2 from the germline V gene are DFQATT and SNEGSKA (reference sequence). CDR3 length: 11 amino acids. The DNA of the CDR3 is TGCAGTGCTCAGAGCCAAGAGACCCAGTACTTC. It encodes CSAQSQETQYF.

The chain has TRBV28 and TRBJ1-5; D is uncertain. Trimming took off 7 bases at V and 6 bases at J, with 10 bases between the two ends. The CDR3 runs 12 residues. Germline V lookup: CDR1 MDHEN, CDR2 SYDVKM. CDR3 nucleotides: TGTGCCAGCACCACCCCGGCTCAGCCCCAGCATTTT. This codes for CASTTPAQPQHF.